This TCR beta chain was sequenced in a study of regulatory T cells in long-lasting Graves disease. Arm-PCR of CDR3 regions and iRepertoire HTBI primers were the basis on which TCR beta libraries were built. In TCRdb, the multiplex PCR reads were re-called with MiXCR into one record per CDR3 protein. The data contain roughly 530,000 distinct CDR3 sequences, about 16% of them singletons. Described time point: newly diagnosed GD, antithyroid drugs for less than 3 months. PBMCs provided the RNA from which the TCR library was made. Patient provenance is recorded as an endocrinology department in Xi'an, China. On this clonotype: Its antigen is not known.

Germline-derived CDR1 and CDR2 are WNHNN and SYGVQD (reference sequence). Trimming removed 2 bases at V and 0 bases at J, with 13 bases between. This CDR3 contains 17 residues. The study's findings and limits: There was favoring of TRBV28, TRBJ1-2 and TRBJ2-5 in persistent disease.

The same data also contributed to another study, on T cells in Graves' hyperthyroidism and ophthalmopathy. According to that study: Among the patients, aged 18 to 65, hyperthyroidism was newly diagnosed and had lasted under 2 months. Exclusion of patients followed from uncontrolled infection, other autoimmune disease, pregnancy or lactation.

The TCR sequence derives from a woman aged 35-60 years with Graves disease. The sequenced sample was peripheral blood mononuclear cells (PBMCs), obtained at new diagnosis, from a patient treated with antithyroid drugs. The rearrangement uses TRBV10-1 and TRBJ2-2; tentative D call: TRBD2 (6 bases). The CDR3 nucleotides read TGCGCCAGCAGTGAGGTTGCGGGGATTTCGAACACCGGGGAGCTGTTTTTT. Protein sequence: CASSEVAGISNTGELFF.